The next 20 T cell receptor beta chains were all read from a single sample in a study of T cells after yellow fever vaccination. Each CDR3 protein is one row after TCRdb ran MiXCR on the 5' RACE reads. The table lists hundreds of thousands of distinct CDR3 sequences, roughly 13% of them singletons. The sequenced sample was PBMCs, obtained on the day of the yellow fever booster vaccination. The receptors shown here come from a man aged 25 to 40 who received the YFV17D yellow fever vaccine.

V gene TRBV4-3 combines with J gene TRBJ2-1, with a weak D call TRBD2 (7 bases). Per germline, CDR1 LGHNA and CDR2 YSLEER. V lost 5 bases and J lost 4, with 15 bases in between. This CDR3 is built from 15 residues. The CDR3 sequence is CASSLGGGVYNEQFF. CDR3 coding DNA: TGCGCCAGCAGCTTAGGGGGGGGGGTTTACAATGAGCAGTTCTTC.

This chain uses TRBV7-8 with TRBJ2-3; a possible D gene is TRBD2 (5 bases). Per germline, CDR1 SGHVS and CDR2 FQNEAQ. The germline V and J ends were trimmed by 5 bases and 7 bases, with 10 bases remaining between them. The length of the CDR3 is 12 residues. CDR3 in amino acids: CASSRPGNTQYF. The CDR3 nucleotides are TGTGCCAGCAGCCGGCCGGGGAATACGCAGTATTTT. Using reference TRBV7-8 and TRBJ2-3 for the parts outside the CDR3, the full variable domain is GAGVSQSPRYKVAKRGQDVALRCDPISGHVSLFWYQQALGQGPEFLTYFQNEAQLDKSGLPSDRFFAERPEGSVSTLKIQRTQQEDSAVYLCASSRPGNTQYFGPGTRLTVL.

The V and J genes are TRBV10-3 and TRBJ1-5; D might be TRBD1 (6 bases). Per the germline V gene, CDR1 is ENHRY and CDR2 is SYGVKD. Between the trimmed V and J ends, which lost 4 bases and 5 bases, there was a span of 9 bases. The CDR3 runs to 13 residues. CDR3 sequence (DNA): TGTGCCATCAGTGGGGGGCTAGATCAGCCCCAGCATTTT. Amino acids: CAISGGLDQPQHF.

The chain uses TRBV29-1 and TRBJ2-7; 10 bases are a match to TRBD1. The CDR3 covers 16 residues. CDR1 is SQVTM and CDR2 is ANQGSEA in the germline V gene. Trimming at V came to 3 bases and at J to 5 bases, leaving 13 bases not matched to a gene. The chain's CDR3 is CSVETRQGTGADEQYF. CDR3 DNA: TGCAGCGTTGAGACACGTCAAGGGACAGGGGCAGACGAGCAGTACTTC.

This clonotype has ten or more counts. The V and J genes are TRBV7-6 and TRBJ1-2, with 9 bases matching TRBD1. Trimming took 1 base from V and 4 from J; bases not matched to a gene: 1. Per the germline V gene, CDR1 is SGHVS and CDR2 is FNYEAQ. The CDR3 is 14 residues long. The CDR3 coding sequence is TGTGCCAGCAGCTTAGAGGACAGGGGCTATGGCTACACCTTC. This gives the protein CASSLEDRGYGYTF.

V is TRBV10-1 and J is TRBJ2-1; 7 nucleotides line up with TRBD1. The CDR3 is made up of 14 amino acids. V shed 10 bases, J shed 1 base, and the junction held 7 bases outside the gene matches. Germline values: CDR1 WNHNN, CDR2 SYGVQD (reference sequence). The CDR3 region is CAIKGAWSYNEQFF. The CDR3 nucleotides are TGCGCCATCAAGGGGGCATGGTCCTACAATGAGCAGTTCTTC.

This clonotype occurred many times. The rearrangement uses TRBV6-2 or TRBV6-3 and TRBJ2-3; either TRBD1 or TRBD2 may supply D (6 bases each). V lost 4 bases, J lost 8 bases, and 19 bases lay in between. CDR1 MNHEY and CDR2 SVGEGT come from the germline V gene. The CDR3 is made up of 15 amino acids. The CDR3 is CASSSLIRGGTTQYF. The CDR3, as DNA: TGTGCCAGCAGTTCGCTCATCCGAGGGGGGACTACGCAGTATTTT.

In its sample, this clonotype was seen many times. The CDR3: CASSLEPNQPQHF. DNA for the CDR3: TGTGCCAGCAGCTTAGAACCGAATCAGCCCCAGCATTTT. The gene calls are TRBV7-2 and TRBJ1-5, with unresolved D. In germline, CDR1 is SGHTA, CDR2 FQGNSA. The V and J ends lost 1 base and 4 bases respectively, with 5 bases between them. The CDR3 contains 13 residues.

This clonotype was found many times. The chain couples TRBV11-2 to TRBJ2-5; 9 bases align to TRBD1. V dropped 0 bases and J dropped 5; count of bases not matched to a gene: 10. The CDR3 has 17 residues. CDR1 SGHAT and CDR2 FQNNGV come from the germline V gene. CDR3 residues: CASSLDPRTGVRETQYF. CDR3 sequence (DNA): TGTGCCAGCAGCTTAGACCCCCGGACAGGGGTGCGGGAGACCCAGTACTTC.

There are a few counts of this clonotype. V usage is TRBV27 and J usage is TRBJ2-1; TRBD1 agrees at 8 bases. This CDR3 has 17 amino acids. V was clipped by 6 bases and J by 5 bases; unmatched bases: 15. Germline values: CDR1 MNHEY, CDR2 SMNVEV (reference sequence). The CDR3 sequence is CASRHRQGQNIDNEQFF. In DNA, the CDR3 is TGTGCCAGCAGACATAGACAGGGGCAGAACATAGACAATGAGCAGTTCTTC.

Ten or more counts support this clonotype. The rearrangement links TRBV5-1 to TRBJ2-7; 7 positions match TRBD1. V lost 0 bases and J lost 2; bases outside the gene matches: 5. The CDR3 has 15 amino acids. The V gene's germline CDR1 is SGHRS and CDR2 YFSETQ. CDR3 nucleotides: TGCGCCAGCAGCTTGGCCGGGACAGAAGCCTACGAGCAGTACTTC. Translation gives CASSLAGTEAYEQYF.

This clonotype was counted once. The CDR3 region is CATSTSWTGVAETQYF. The CDR3 DNA sequence: TGTGCCACCAGCACCTCGTGGACAGGGGTGGCGGAGACCCAGTACTTC. The V and J genes are TRBV15 and TRBJ2-5; 9 nucleotides match TRBD1. V shed 4 bases and J 5 bases; nucleotides not matched to a gene: 11. Germline CDR1 and CDR2: LNHNV and YYDKDF (reference sequence). The CDR3 has 16 residues.

The genes are TRBV7-2 and TRBJ2-3; D ambiguous. Between the trimmed V and J ends, which lost 3 bases and 1 base, there was a span of 8 bases. Germline values: CDR1 SGHTA, CDR2 FQGNSA. The CDR3 is made up of 14 amino acids. CDR3 protein: CASSFSVGTDTQYF. CDR3 sequence (DNA): TGTGCCAGCAGCTTCTCGGTTGGCACAGATACGCAGTATTTT. Variable domain in full (rest from reference TRBV7-2 and TRBJ2-3): GAGVSQSPSNKVTEKGKDVELRCDPISGHTALYWYRQSLGQGLEFLIYFQGNSAPDKSGLPSDRFSAERTGGSVSTLTIQRTQQEDSAVYLCASSFSVGTDTQYFGPGTRLTVL.

This clonotype was picked up many times. The chain has TRBV6-1 and TRBJ1-1; D is uncertain. This CDR3 spans 14 amino acids. CDR1 and CDR2 from the germline V gene are MNHNS and SASEGT. V was pared by 6 bases and J by 1 base, with 12 bases between. The DNA for the CDR3 is TGTGCCAGCAGCGTCGACGGACGGAACACTGAAGCTTTCTTT. Translating it yields CASSVDGRNTEAFF.

This clonotype came up a few times. V is TRBV12-3 or TRBV12-4 and J is TRBJ1-6; possibly TRBD1 for D (5 bases). Trimming cost V 6 bases and J 6 bases, with 15 bases left between them. The CDR3 is made up of 15 amino acids. The chain's CDR3 is CASRAGTVGNSPLHF. CDR3 in DNA: TGTGCCAGCAGAGCTGGGACGGTGGGTAATTCACCCCTCCACTTT.

This clonotype has just a few counts. The V call is TRBV15, the J call TRBJ2-4, with D possibly TRBD1 on 6 matching bases. This CDR3 region has 17 residues. The V gene lost 2 bases and the J gene lost 0 bases, with 14 bases spanning the gap. CDR1 and CDR2 (germline): LNHNV, YYDKDF (reference sequence). The CDR3 is CATSRPIQGLAKNIQYF. In DNA form, the CDR3 reads TGTGCCACCAGCAGACCAATTCAGGGGTTAGCCAAAAACATTCAGTACTTC.

A few counts support this clonotype. The chain joins TRBV24-1 to TRBJ2-3; D is possibly TRBD1 or TRBD2 (5 bases each). This CDR3 has 14 residues. The ends were cut back, 3 bases at V and 6 bases at J, with 12 bases in the middle. Germline loops: CDR1 KGHDR, CDR2 SFDVKD. CDR3 amino acids: CATSDPGPSDTQYF. In DNA, the CDR3 is TGTGCCACCAGTGATCCGGGACCTTCCGATACGCAGTATTTT.

The chain links TRBV7-2 to TRBJ2-7; D assignment may be TRBD1 or TRBD2 (7 bases each). Trimming left V 4 bases short and J 3 bases short, with 22 bases between. This CDR3 contains 17 residues. CDR1 is SGHTA and CDR2 is FQGNSA in the germline V gene. In nucleotides, the CDR3 is TGTGCCAGCAGCTACCTAATTAGGGGGCGGGAGAGCTACGAGCAGTACTTC. Amino acid sequence: CASSYLIRGRESYEQYF.

This clonotype was found many times. The rearrangement joins TRBV7-2 to TRBJ2-3; no reliable D call. CDR1 and CDR2 from the germline V gene are SGHTA and FQGNSA. The CDR3 contains 12 residues. Trimming shortened V by 2 bases and J by 4 bases, and 4 bases separated the two germline ends. The CDR3 sequence is CASSLYPDTQYF. CDR3 nucleotides: TGTGCCAGCAGCTTATACCCAGATACGCAGTATTTT.

This clonotype was seen repeatedly, ten times or more. The chain combines TRBV19 with TRBJ2-1, with TRBD2 as a possible D gene (6 bases). CDR1 and CDR2 from the germline V gene are LNHDA and SQIVND (reference sequence). Trimming stripped 6 bases from V and 4 bases from J, with 16 bases between. The CDR3 loop spans 15 amino acids. For the CDR3, the DNA is TGTGCCAGTAGGCCTAGGGGAGGTATATACAATGAGCAGTTCTTC. Its translation: CASRPRGGIYNEQFF.